Following are 25 T cell receptor beta chains from one sample sequenced in a study of T cells in localized non-small cell lung cancer. TCRdb keeps only in-frame clones here, not all; method: immunoSEQ multiplex PCR. Here the sample spans more than 15,000 clones, approximately 89% being singletons. The sequencing here drew on peripheral blood, taken before any cancer treatment. These TCRs come from a female donor older than 55 with stage III squamous cell lung carcinoma.

The chain employs TRBV7-2 and TRBJ2-1, with D perhaps matching TRBD2 (5 bases). Germline lookup yields CDR1 SGHTA and CDR2 FQGNSA. CDR3 length: 14 amino acids. V lost 5 bases and J 2 bases, leaving 10 bases between the germline ends. The CDR3 bases are TGTGCCAGCAGCCCCCTCGGGGCCTACAATGAGCAGTTCTTC. As protein: CASSPLGAYNEQFF.

V gene TRBV6-5 combines with J gene TRBJ2-3; 7 bases match TRBD1. The ends lost 6 bases at V and 4 bases at J; junction bases unmatched: 10. The CDR3 sequence is 15 residues long. Germline assignment: CDR1 MNHEY and CDR2 SVGAGI. CDR3 sequence: CASSPGTQGADTQYF. CDR3 DNA sequence: TGTGCCAGCAGCCCCGGGACCCAGGGGGCAGATACGCAGTATTTT.

This chain joins TRBV5-1 and TRBJ2-7; TRBD1 matches 10 bases. V was pared by 5 bases and J by 5 bases, with 10 bases of the junction left unmatched. CDR3 length: 15 residues. CDR1 and CDR2 from the germline V gene are SGHRS and YFSETQ. CDR3 region: CASRSPGTGAHEQYF. For the CDR3, the DNA is TGCGCCAGCAGATCCCCCGGGACAGGGGCCCACGAGCAGTACTTC.

The rearrangement uses TRBV5-1 and TRBJ1-2; a possible D gene is TRBD1 (5 bases). V was pared by 4 bases and J by 4 bases, with 11 bases between. Germline CDR1 and CDR2: SGHRS and YFSETQ. This CDR3 comprises 13 residues. This CDR3 reads CASSMTASYGYTF. The CDR3 nucleotides read TGCGCCAGCAGCATGACAGCATCCTATGGCTACACCTTC.

The rearrangement joins TRBV5-4 to TRBJ2-1; 13 bases agree with TRBD2. The V and J ends lost 3 bases and 9 bases, in that order; junction bases with no gene match: 12. The length of the CDR3 is 17 residues. In germline, CDR1 is SGHNT, CDR2 YYREEE (reference sequence). CDR3 bases: TGTGCCAGCAGCTCAAACCTTGGACTAGCGGGAGTAAGTGAGCAGTTCTTC. Protein: CASSSNLGLAGVSEQFF.

The chain links TRBV7-9 to TRBJ2-2; tentative D call: TRBD1 (6 bases). Trimming took off 3 bases at V and 6 bases at J, with 11 bases between the two ends. From germline, CDR1 is SEHNR and CDR2 FQNEAQ (reference sequence). The CDR3 is made up of 14 amino acids. CDR3 amino acids: CASSLPEGAGELFF. Here the CDR3 DNA reads TGTGCCAGCAGCTTGCCTGAGGGGGCCGGGGAGCTGTTTTTT. Drawing the rest from reference TRBV7-9 and TRBJ2-2, the complete variable domain is DTGVSQNPRHKITKRGQNVTFRCDPISEHNRLYWYRQTLGQGPEFLTYFQNEAQLEKSRLLSDRFSAERPKGSFSTLEIQRTEQGDSAMYLCASSLPEGAGELFFGEGSRLTVL.

This rearrangement joins TRBV5-1 to TRBJ2-7; D is possibly TRBD1 (6 bases). The CDR3 covers 13 residues. From germline, CDR1 is SGHRS and CDR2 YFSETQ. V lost 3 bases to trimming and J lost 3 bases, with 10 bases between them. This chain's CDR3 is CASSSQGFYEQYF. The CDR3 nucleotides read TGCGCCAGCAGCTCACAGGGTTTCTACGAGCAGTACTTC.

The chain couples TRBV2 to TRBJ1-1; D is ambiguous. The V end was cut by 2 bases, the J end by 4 bases, with 5 bases between. The CDR3 extends over 12 amino acids. CDR1 and CDR2 (germline): SNHLY, FYNNEI. CDR3 sequence reads: CASSESSTEAFF. DNA of the CDR3: TGTGCCAGCAGTGAATCGAGCACTGAAGCTTTCTTT. The whole variable domain, remainder taken from reference TRBV2 and TRBJ1-1, is EPEVTQTPSHQVTQMGQEVILRCVPISNHLYFYWYRQILGQKVEFLVSFYNNEISEKSEIFDDQFSVERPDGSNFTLKIRSTKLEDSAMYFCASSESSTEAFFGQGTRLTVV.

CDR3 in DNA: TGTGCCAGCAGCTTACAGACAGGCGAGGACGAGCAGTACTTC. Residues: CASSLQTGEDEQYF. The J gene is TRBJ2-7, the V gene TRBV11-2; tentatively, D is TRBD1 (6 bases). The CDR3 is 14 residues long. Looked up from germline, CDR1 is SGHAT and CDR2 is FQNNGV. Trimming pared 2 bases from V and 5 bases from J, leaving 13 bases between.

This chain joins TRBV2 and TRBJ2-3, with D tentatively TRBD2 (6 bases). Germline V gene lookup returns CDR1 SNHLY and CDR2 FYNNEI. Trimming shortened V by 4 bases and J by 0 bases, and 11 bases separated the two germline ends. This CDR3 spans 15 amino acids. The CDR3 sequence is CASSVDRGSTDTQYF. CDR3 nucleotides: TGTGCCAGCAGTGTTGACCGGGGGAGCACAGATACGCAGTATTTT.

This chain connects TRBV2 to TRBJ1-5, with 7 positions matching TRBD1. This CDR3 has 14 amino acids. The germline V gene encodes CDR1 SNHLY and CDR2 FYNNEI. The V gene end was trimmed by 4 bases and the J gene end by 7 bases; junction bases not matched to a gene: 7. The DNA for the CDR3 is TGTGCCAGCAGTGGGACAGGTCAGGACCAGCCCCAGCATTTT. This translates into CASSGTGQDQPQHF.

The rearrangement uses TRBV27 and TRBJ1-4; D is uncertain. This CDR3 spans 15 amino acids. V was trimmed by 5 bases and J by 3 bases, leaving 13 bases between them. Germline CDR1 is MNHEY and CDR2 is SMNVEV (reference sequence). The CDR3 loop is CASSTEGMANEKLFF. CDR3 sequence (DNA): TGTGCCAGCAGTACCGAAGGGATGGCTAATGAAAAACTGTTTTTT.

This chain joins TRBV28 and TRBJ2-7, with D unclear. V was shortened by 4 bases and J by 12 bases, with 13 bases between the two germline ends. The CDR3 loop spans 11 amino acids. CDR1 is MDHEN, CDR2 SYDVKM, per germline. CDR3 sequence (DNA): TGTGCCAGCAGTTCCCCCCTCAAGGTGTACTTC. It is translated as CASSSPLKVYF.

V and J are TRBV5-4 and TRBJ2-6; possibly TRBD1 or TRBD2 for D (5 bases each). V was clipped by 5 bases and J by 0 bases, with 15 bases between them. The CDR3 has 17 amino acids. The germline V gene encodes CDR1 SGHNT and CDR2 YYREEE (reference sequence). The CDR3 spells CASSRGRSGSGANVLTF. CDR3 sequence (DNA): TGTGCCAGCAGTCGGGGACGGTCAGGCTCTGGGGCCAACGTCCTGACTTTC.

This clone was recorded only once. The genes are TRBV6-5 and TRBJ2-6; tentatively, D is TRBD1 or TRBD2 (5 bases each). Trimming removed 6 bases at V and 2 bases at J, with 5 bases between. This CDR3 has 13 amino acids. Germline assignment: CDR1 MNHEY and CDR2 SVGAGI. The CDR3 is CASRGAGANVLTF. The CDR3, as DNA: TGTGCCAGCAGGGGGGCTGGGGCCAACGTCCTGACTTTC.

The chain employs TRBV15 and TRBJ1-2; 8 positions agree with TRBD1. In germline, CDR1 is LNHNV, CDR2 YYDKDF (reference sequence). The J segment lost 7 bases and the V segment lost 1 base, leaving 2 bases of the junction unmatched. The CDR3 length is 13 residues. This CDR3 reads CATSRGTGSGYTF. The CDR3 DNA reads as TGTGCCACCAGCAGAGGGACAGGGTCTGGCTACACCTTC.

In nucleotides, the CDR3 is TGTGCCAGCAGTTTGTCTAGCGGAGCCTACGAGCAGTACTTC. Translation gives CASSLSSGAYEQYF. The chain uses TRBV28 and TRBJ2-7, with 7 nucleotides matching TRBD2. The germline gives CDR1 MDHEN, CDR2 SYDVKM. The V and J ends lost 3 bases and 2 bases, in that order; junction bases with no gene match: 4. This CDR3 contains 14 residues.

V is TRBV9 and J is TRBJ1-4; 7 nucleotides agree with TRBD1. This CDR3 is built from 14 residues. Germline V CDR1 and CDR2: SGDLS, YYNGEE. V shed 5 bases and J 8 bases; nucleotides not matched to a gene: 9. CDR3 in amino acids: CASSQTGVGEKLFF. In DNA form, the CDR3 reads TGTGCCAGCAGTCAAACAGGGGTCGGCGAAAAACTGTTTTTT. Filled out from reference TRBV9 and TRBJ1-4, the complete variable domain reads DSGVTQTPKHLITATGQRVTLRCSPRSGDLSVYWYQQSLDQGLQFLIQYYNGEERAKGNILERFSAQQFPDLHSELNLSSLELGDSALYFCASSQTGVGEKLFFGSGTQLSVL.

V usage is TRBV11-2 and J usage is TRBJ1-1, with TRBD1 as a possible D gene (5 bases). V dropped 2 bases and J dropped 5 bases, with 15 bases sitting between them. CDR3 length: 15 residues. From germline, CDR1 is SGHAT and CDR2 FQNNGV. CDR3 region: CASSLRGGTGTEAFF. CDR3 sequence (DNA): TGTGCCAGCAGCTTACGGGGGGGGACGGGAACTGAAGCTTTCTTT.

This rearrangement joins TRBV7-8 to TRBJ1-5; 9 nucleotides match TRBD1. The length of the CDR3 is 18 residues. V lost 3 bases to trimming and J lost 3 bases; unmatched junction nucleotides: 12. CDR1 is SGHVS and CDR2 is FQNEAQ in the germline V gene. The CDR3 DNA is TGTGCCAGCAGCTTGTTCCCGGGACAGGGTCCCAACAATCAGCCCCAGCATTTT. Its protein product is CASSLFPGQGPNNQPQHF.

The chain couples TRBV19 to TRBJ1-2, with D tentatively TRBD1 (5 bases). This CDR3 is 14 amino acids long. The ends were cut back, 2 bases at V and 2 bases at J, with 9 bases in the middle. CDR1 LNHDA and CDR2 SQIVND come from the germline V gene (reference sequence). The CDR3 sequence: CASSIMRGNYGYTF. For the CDR3, the DNA is TGTGCCAGTAGTATAATGCGGGGGAACTATGGCTACACCTTC.

The chain uses TRBV30 and TRBJ1-4; TRBD1 might be the D (5 bases). With 0 bases removed from V and 4 bases from J, the gap between germline ends came to 9 bases. The CDR3 totals 14 residues. CDR1 and CDR2 from the germline V gene are GTSNPN and SVGIG (reference sequence). The CDR3 sequence is CAWSVGTDNEKLFF. CDR3 DNA sequence: TGTGCCTGGAGTGTCGGGACGGATAATGAAAAACTGTTTTTT.

Details on this clone: An end of the junction differs from the germline gene, which may be a read error. The rearrangement uses TRBV7-7 and TRBJ2-5; a weak D match, TRBD1 (5 bases). CDR3 length: 13 residues. Germline V gene sequence: CDR1 SSHAT, CDR2 FNYEAQ (reference sequence). In DNA, the CDR3 is TGTGCTAGCAGCACCGACAGACAAGAGACCCAGTACTTC. Translated: CASSTDRQETQYF.

J is TRBJ2-7 and V is TRBV7-9, with TRBD2 matching 13 bases. The ends lost 6 bases at V and 4 bases at J; junction bases unmatched: 3. This CDR3 comprises 14 residues. The V gene's germline CDR1 is SEHNR and CDR2 FQNEAQ (reference sequence). CDR3 sequence: CASSRTSGSYEQYF. CDR3 nucleotides: TGTGCCAGCAGTAGGACTAGCGGGAGTTACGAGCAGTACTTC.

This clone has just one count. This chain links TRBV18 with TRBJ2-3; D gene uncertain. This CDR3 comprises 11 residues. Trimming left V 3 bases short and J 6 bases short, with 4 bases between. Germline V gene lookup returns CDR1 KGHSH and CDR2 LQKENI. In DNA, the CDR3 is TGTGCCAGCTCACCGCAGGATACGCAGTATTTT. This encodes CASSPQDTQYF.